This T cell receptor (beta chain) was observed in a study of technical replicates of blood from several donors. The table came from immunoSEQ multiplex PCR; TCRdb's copy has only in-frame clones and leaves some out. This table has roughly 80,000 clones, about 94% appearing once. The germline gives CDR1 SGHRS, CDR2 YFSETQ. The V and J ends lost 4 bases and 7 bases respectively, with 14 bases between them. The CDR3 loop spans 13 amino acids. The TCR originated in a human donor in good health. The sample was T cells isolated from PBMCs. This chain uses TRBV5-1 with TRBJ1-1; D not resolved. CDR3 bases: TGCGCCAGCAGCCAAAGGGTAGAGGGTGAAGCTTTCTTT. As protein: CASSQRVEGEAFF.